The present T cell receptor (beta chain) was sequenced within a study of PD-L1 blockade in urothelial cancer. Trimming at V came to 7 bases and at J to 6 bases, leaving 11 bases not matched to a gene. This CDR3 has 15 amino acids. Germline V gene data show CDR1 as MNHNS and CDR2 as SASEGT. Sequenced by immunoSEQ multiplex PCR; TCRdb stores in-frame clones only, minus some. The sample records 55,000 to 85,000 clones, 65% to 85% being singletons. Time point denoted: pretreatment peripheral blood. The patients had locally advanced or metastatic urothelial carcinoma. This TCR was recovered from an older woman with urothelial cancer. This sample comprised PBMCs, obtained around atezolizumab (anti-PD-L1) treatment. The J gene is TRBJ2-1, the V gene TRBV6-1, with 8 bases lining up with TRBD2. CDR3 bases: TGTGCCAGCACTCCCCTTAGGACTAGCATCAATGAGCAGTTCTTC. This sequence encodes CASTPLRTSINEQFF.